The 23 T cell receptor beta chains below were found in one sample sequenced in a study of blood T cell repertoires in COVID-19. The data were produced by immunoSEQ multiplex PCR, yet TCRdb's version contains in-frame clones alone and is incomplete. The sample gives some 300,000 clones, approximately 89% of which show up once; 1.8% is in the top ten. The source material was peripheral blood. The receptors shown here come from a woman aged 25 to 39 with COVID-19, enrolled during active disease.

The chain recombines TRBV3-1 (or the pseudogene TRBV3-2) with TRBJ1-6; 7 positions match TRBD1. Germline values: CDR1 LGHDT, CDR2 YNNKEL (reference sequence). The ends lost 3 bases at V and 0 bases at J; junction bases unmatched: 8. The CDR3 totals 18 residues. In nucleotides, the CDR3 is TGTGCCAGCAGCCATATCCGGGACAGCAGCTCCTATAATTCACCCCTCCACTTT. Encoded protein: CASSHIRDSSSYNSPLHF.

This rearrangement joins TRBV12-3 or TRBV12-4 to TRBJ2-5; TRBD1 aligns across 9 bases. The CDR3 totals 13 residues. V was clipped by 5 bases and J by 3 bases; unmatched bases: 1. This CDR3 is CASSRDREETQYF. The DNA of the CDR3 is TGTGCCAGCAGTCGGGACAGGGAAGAGACCCAGTACTTC.

This clone was seen a single time. The chain links TRBV7-9 to TRBJ2-1; 7 bases agree with TRBD1. J lost 5 bases, V lost 5 bases, and 6 bases had no gene match. CDR3 length equals 14 residues. Germline V lookup: CDR1 SEHNR, CDR2 FQNEAQ (reference sequence). The CDR3: CASSRRTGHNEQFF. CDR3 nucleotide sequence: TGTGCCAGCAGCAGACGGACAGGCCACAATGAGCAGTTCTTC.

The count of this clone is one. The chain joins TRBV15 to TRBJ1-6, with 10 bases identical to TRBD1. This CDR3 region has 14 residues. From germline, CDR1 is LNHNV and CDR2 YYDKDF (reference sequence). V shed 4 bases and J 9 bases; nucleotides not matched to a gene: 3. The DNA for the CDR3 is TGTGCCACCAGCACAGACAGGGGGCCTTCACCCCTCCACTTT. Amino acid sequence: CATSTDRGPSPLHF. Full variable domain (rest looked up from reference TRBV15 and TRBJ1-6): DAMVIQNPRYQVTQFGKPVTLSCSQTLNHNVMYWYQQKSSQAPKLLFHYYDKDFNNEADTPDNFQSRRPNTSFCFLDIRSPGLGDTAMYLCATSTDRGPSPLHFGNGTRLTVT.

This clone was recorded once. J is TRBJ2-5 and V is TRBV11-2, with D possibly TRBD2 on 7 matching bases. CDR1 and CDR2 from the germline V gene are SGHAT and FQNNGV. The CDR3 runs to 16 residues. Trimming shortened V by 1 base and J by 1 base, and 13 bases separated the two germline ends. CDR3: CASSLVGGGGQETQYF. The CDR3, as DNA: TGTGCCAGCAGCTTAGTCGGGGGCGGGGGCCAAGAGACCCAGTACTTC.

The rearrangement links TRBV28 to TRBJ1-2; the D is unclear. CDR1 is MDHEN, CDR2 SYDVKM, per germline. This CDR3 comprises 13 residues. V was clipped by 9 bases and J by 2 bases, with 13 bases between them. The CDR3 DNA sequence: TGTGCCAGTTATTCGGTGGGCAACTATGGCTACACCTTC. This translates into CASYSVGNYGYTF.

The rearrangement uses TRBV14 and TRBJ2-7; D is ambiguous. Germline V CDR1 and CDR2: SGHDN, FVKESK. The V gene lost 1 base and the J gene lost 1 base, with 8 bases spanning the gap. CDR3 length: 14 residues. DNA of the CDR3: TGTGCCAGCAGCCAAGGAACCAGATCCTACGAGCAGTACGTC. It specifies CASSQGTRSYEQYV.

The J gene is TRBJ1-1, the V gene TRBV25-1; D uncertain. CDR1 is MGHDK and CDR2 is SYGVNS in the germline V gene. The CDR3 length is 14 residues. Between the trimmed V and J ends, which lost 2 bases and 6 bases, there was a span of 13 bases. The CDR3 DNA sequence: TGTGCCAGCAGTGAAGATACAGTTCTGGCTGAAGCTTTCTTT. This sequence encodes CASSEDTVLAEAFF.

In this sample, this clone turned up a few times. The chain employs TRBV11-3 and TRBJ1-1; possible D gene TRBD1, 5 bases. Trimming shortened V by 4 bases and J by 4 bases, and 22 bases separated the two germline ends. This CDR3 region has 17 residues. The germline V gene has CDR1 SGHNT and CDR2 YENEEA. The CDR3 spells CASSYEGARPRTTEAFF. CDR3 DNA sequence: TGTGCCAGCAGCTACGAAGGGGCGAGACCCCGTACCACTGAAGCTTTCTTT.

As regards this clone: Other DNA sequences in this specimen translate into the identical CDR3. The V and J genes are TRBV7-2 and TRBJ2-3; TRBD2 aligns across 10 bases. The V gene end was trimmed by 4 bases and the J gene end by 1 base; junction bases not matched to a gene: 2. The CDR3 is 15 amino acids. Germline lookup yields CDR1 SGHTA and CDR2 FQGNSA. The CDR3 is CASSSLAGGTDTQYF. CDR3 in DNA: TGTGCCAGCAGCTCCCTAGCGGGGGGCACAGATACGCAGTATTTT. Variable domain in full (rest from reference TRBV7-2 and TRBJ2-3): GAGVSQSPSNKVTEKGKDVELRCDPISGHTALYWYRQSLGQGLEFLIYFQGNSAPDKSGLPSDRFSAERTGGSVSTLTIQRTQQEDSAVYLCASSSLAGGTDTQYFGPGTRLTVL.

The chain carries TRBV18 and TRBJ2-2; tentative D call: TRBD1 (6 bases). Trimming pared 6 bases from V and 5 bases from J, leaving 10 bases between. CDR1 and CDR2 (germline): KGHSH, LQKENI. The CDR3 consists of 13 residues. The CDR3 DNA follows: TGTGCCAGCTCGCCCGACAGGACCGGGGAGCTGTTTTTT. It encodes CASSPDRTGELFF.

V usage is TRBV9 and J usage is TRBJ2-2; D may be TRBD1 (5 bases). Trimming left V 0 bases short and J 0 bases short, with 6 bases between. The CDR3 is made up of 15 amino acids. Germline V CDR1 and CDR2: SGDLS, YYNGEE. The CDR3 loop reads CASSVVRANTGELFF. The CDR3 DNA follows: TGTGCCAGCAGCGTAGTCAGGGCGAACACCGGGGAGCTGTTTTTT. The full variable domain, its missing parts supplied by reference TRBV9 and TRBJ2-2, is DSGVTQTPKHLITATGQRVTLRCSPRSGDLSVYWYQQSLDQGLQFLIQYYNGEERAKGNILERFSAQQFPDLHSELNLSSLELGDSALYFCASSVVRANTGELFFGEGSRLTVL.

CDR3 in amino acids: CASSEATTPRNNEQFF. The CDR3 nucleotides read TGCGCCAGCAGCGAGGCCACTACACCACGCAACAATGAGCAGTTCTTC. The gene calls are TRBV4-3 and TRBJ2-1; D call uncertain. CDR3 size: 16 residues. Germline loops: CDR1 LGHNA, CDR2 YSLEER. V gave up 5 bases and J gave up 5 bases, with 19 bases separating them.

This clone was counted many times. The CDR3 spells CASSLSLNTEAFF. Here the CDR3 DNA reads TGTGCCAGCAGCTTAAGCCTGAACACTGAAGCTTTCTTT. The genes are TRBV7-2 and TRBJ1-1, with no clear D. The V end was cut by 2 bases, the J end by 0 bases, with 4 bases between. CDR1 SGHTA and CDR2 FQGNSA come from the germline V gene. The CDR3 has 13 amino acids.

CDR3 bases: TGTGCCAGCAGCTTGGGACAGGACTCTAACTATGGCTACACCTTC. Translating it yields CASSLGQDSNYGYTF. This rearrangement joins TRBV13 to TRBJ1-2, with 8 bases lining up with TRBD1. The CDR3 totals 15 residues. Trimming took 3 bases from V and 0 from J; bases not matched to a gene: 3. Germline V lookup: CDR1 PRHDT, CDR2 FYEKMQ (reference sequence).

The chain carries TRBV18 and TRBJ1-4; no clear D gene. CDR3 length equals 15 residues. Per germline, CDR1 KGHSH and CDR2 LQKENI. V was shortened by 3 bases and J by 0 bases, with 8 bases between the two germline ends. Written as DNA, the CDR3 is TGTGCCAGCTCACCTCTTCCAGCAACTAATGAAAAACTGTTTTTT. It encodes CASSPLPATNEKLFF. Filled out from reference TRBV18 and TRBJ1-4, the complete variable domain reads NAGVMQNPRHLVRRRGQEARLRCSPMKGHSHVYWYRQLPEEGLKFMVYLQKENIIDESGMPKERFSAEFPKEGPSILRIQQVVRGDSAAYFCASSPLPATNEKLFFGSGTQLSVL.

V usage is TRBV3-1 (or the pseudogene TRBV3-2) and J usage is TRBJ2-7; perhaps TRBD2 as D (5 bases). Germline assignment: CDR1 LGHDT and CDR2 YNNKEL (reference sequence). V lost 1 base to trimming and J lost 2 bases, with 12 bases between them. The CDR3 extends over 15 amino acids. The CDR3 region has the DNA TGTGCCAGCAGCCAAGTGCCCAGCGGCGCCTACGAGCAGTACTTC. Translating it yields CASSQVPSGAYEQYF.

The V call is TRBV6-5, the J call TRBJ1-1; D unresolved. The CDR3 is made up of 12 amino acids. The ends were cut back, 7 bases at V and 5 bases at J, with 11 bases in the middle. Germline CDR1 and CDR2: MNHEY and SVGAGI. The CDR3 sequence: CASNRPGTEAFF. CDR3 nucleotides: TGTGCCAGCAATCGGCCAGGTACTGAAGCTTTCTTT.

The CDR3 loop reads CASSLDRGAFF. The CDR3 nucleotides read TGTGCCAGCAGTCTAGACAGGGGTGCTTTCTTT. V gene TRBV28 combines with J gene TRBJ1-1; 8 bases are shared with TRBD1. V was pared by 5 bases and J by 11 bases, with 4 bases of the junction left unmatched. Germline V gives CDR1 MDHEN, CDR2 SYDVKM. The CDR3 is 11 amino acids.

V gene TRBV4-1 combines with J gene TRBJ1-2; 8 bases map to TRBD1. CDR3 length: 16 residues. V dropped 2 bases and J dropped 4; count of bases not matched to a gene: 9. Looked up from germline, CDR1 is MGHRA and CDR2 is YSYEKL. The CDR3 region has the DNA TGCGCCAGCAGCCAACCAAGACAGGGGAAGAGCTATGGCTACACCTTC. Protein product: CASSQPRQGKSYGYTF.

The rearrangement uses TRBV12-3 or TRBV12-4 and TRBJ1-5; D is unresolved. The CDR3 has 13 residues. Trimming stripped 4 bases from V and 7 bases from J, with 11 bases between. The CDR3 coding sequence is TGTGCCAGCAGTTCGGAGTGGCTCCAGCCCCAGCATTTT. It specifies CASSSEWLQPQHF.

In regard to this clone: Other DNA sequences within the sample encode an identical CDR3. The chain carries TRBV24-1 and TRBJ2-3; 9 nucleotides agree with TRBD1. V trimming: 3 bases; J trimming: 4 bases; junction bases outside the gene matches: 7. CDR3 length: 16 residues. Germline CDR1 is KGHDR and CDR2 is SFDVKD. The CDR3 spells CATSDPRDRAADTQYF. In DNA, the CDR3 is TGTGCCACCAGTGATCCCCGGGACAGGGCAGCAGATACGCAGTATTTT.

This sequence joins TRBV2 and TRBJ1-2; TRBD1 matches 7 bases. Losses at the gene ends were 6 bases for V and 1 base for J; bases not matched to a gene: 8. Germline V lookup: CDR1 SNHLY, CDR2 FYNNEI. This CDR3 region has 15 residues. In DNA form, the CDR3 reads TGTGCCAGCAGGCCCGCAGGGGACAGTAACTATGGCTACACCTTC. Translating gives CASRPAGDSNYGYTF.